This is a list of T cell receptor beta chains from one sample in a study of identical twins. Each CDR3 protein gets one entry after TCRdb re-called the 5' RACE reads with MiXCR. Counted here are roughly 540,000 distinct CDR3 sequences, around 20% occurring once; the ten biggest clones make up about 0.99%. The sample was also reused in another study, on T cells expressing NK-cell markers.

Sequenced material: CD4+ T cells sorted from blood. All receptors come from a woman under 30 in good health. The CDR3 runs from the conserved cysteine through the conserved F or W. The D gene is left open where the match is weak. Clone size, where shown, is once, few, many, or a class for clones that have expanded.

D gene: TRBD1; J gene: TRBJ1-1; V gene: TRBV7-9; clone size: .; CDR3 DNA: TGTGCCAGCAGTCGGACAGGTGGTGCTTTCTTT; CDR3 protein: CASSRTGGAFF
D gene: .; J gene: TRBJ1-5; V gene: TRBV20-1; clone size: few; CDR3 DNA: TGCAGTGCTGGCAGACAGTCCGGGAATCAGCCCCAGCATTTT; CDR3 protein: CSAGRQSGNQPQHF
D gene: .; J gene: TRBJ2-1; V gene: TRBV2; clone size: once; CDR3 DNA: TGTGCCAGCAACCGGGAAAGAAACAATGAGCAGTTCTTC; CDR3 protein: CASNRERNNEQFF
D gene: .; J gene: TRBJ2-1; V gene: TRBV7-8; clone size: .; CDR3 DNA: TGTGCCAGCAGCCCCACCCCGGGACTCACGGGCGATGAGCAGTTCTTC; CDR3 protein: CASSPTPGLTGDEQFF
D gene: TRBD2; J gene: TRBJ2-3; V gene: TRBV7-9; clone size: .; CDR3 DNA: TGTGCCAGCAGCTTGTTAGCGGGAGGATCGGCAGATACGCAGTATTTT; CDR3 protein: CASSLLAGGSADTQYF
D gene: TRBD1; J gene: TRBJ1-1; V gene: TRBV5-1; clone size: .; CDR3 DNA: TGCGCCAGCCTCACAGGGGGAGGGAACACTGAAGCTTTCTTT; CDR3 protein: CASLTGGGNTEAFF
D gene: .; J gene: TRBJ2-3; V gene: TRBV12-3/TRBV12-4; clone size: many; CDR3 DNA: TGTGCCAGCAGTTTACGCGAGGGAGATACGCAGTATTTT; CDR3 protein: CASSLREGDTQYF
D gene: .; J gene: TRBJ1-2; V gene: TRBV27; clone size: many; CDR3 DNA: TGTGCCAGCAGACAAAGCCACAGGGTTGGGAACTATGGCTACACCTTC; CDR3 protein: CASRQSHRVGNYGYTF
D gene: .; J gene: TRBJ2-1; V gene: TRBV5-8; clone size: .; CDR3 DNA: TGTGCCAGCAACGCAGGGGAGTACAATGAGCAGTTCTTC; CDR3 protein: CASNAGEYNEQFF
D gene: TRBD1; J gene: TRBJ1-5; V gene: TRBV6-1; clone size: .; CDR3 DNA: TGTGCCAGCAGTAAGAACTCCGGGACAGGGGGCCAGCCCCAGCATTTT; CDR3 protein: CASSKNSGTGGQPQHF
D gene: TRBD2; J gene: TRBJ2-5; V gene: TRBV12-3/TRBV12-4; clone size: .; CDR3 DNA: TGTGCCAGCAGAAGCGGGACCGTCAAAGAGACCCAGTACTTC; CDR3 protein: CASRSGTVKETQYF
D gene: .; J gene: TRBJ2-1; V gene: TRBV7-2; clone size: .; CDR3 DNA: TGTGCCAGCAGCTTAGCGGGACTGGGATCCGGATACAATGAGCAGTTCTTC; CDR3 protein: CASSLAGLGSGYNEQFF
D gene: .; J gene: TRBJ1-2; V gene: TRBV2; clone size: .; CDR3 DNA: TGTGCCAGCAGTTCCCCGGCGGCAGGGAACGGCTACACCTTC; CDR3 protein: CASSSPAAGNGYTF
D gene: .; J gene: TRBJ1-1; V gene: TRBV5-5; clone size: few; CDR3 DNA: TGTGCCAGCAGCTTGAGGCGTACCGGGACCGCGCACACTGAAGCTTTCTTT; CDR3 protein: CASSLRRTGTAHTEAFF
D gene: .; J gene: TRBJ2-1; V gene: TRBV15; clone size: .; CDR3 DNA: TGTGCCACCAGCAGAGCTCGAGGGGGAAGCTCCTACAATGAGCAGTTCTTC; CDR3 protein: CATSRARGGSSYNEQFF
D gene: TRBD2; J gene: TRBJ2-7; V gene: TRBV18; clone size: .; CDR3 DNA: TGTGCCAGCTCCCCCGGGGCGGGAGGCAAGCAGTACTTC; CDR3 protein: CASSPGAGGKQYF
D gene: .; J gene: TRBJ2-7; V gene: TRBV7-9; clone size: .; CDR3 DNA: TGTGCCAGCAGCTTAGCCGGCGGCCGAAAACTGGACGAGCAGTACTTC; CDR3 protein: CASSLAGGRKLDEQYF
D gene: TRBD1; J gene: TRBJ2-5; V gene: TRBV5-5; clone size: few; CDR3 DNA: TGTGCCAGCAGCCCCCCAGACAGGGTTCAAGAGACCCAGTACTTC; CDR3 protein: CASSPPDRVQETQYF
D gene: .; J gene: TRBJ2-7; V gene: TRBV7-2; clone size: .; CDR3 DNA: TGTGCCAGCAGCTTAATAGGACAGCTTCAAAACGAGCAGTACTTC; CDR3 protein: CASSLIGQLQNEQYF
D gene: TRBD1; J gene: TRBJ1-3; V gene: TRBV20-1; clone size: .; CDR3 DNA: TGCAGTGCTCTACAGGGGGCGTTTGGAAACACCATATATTTT; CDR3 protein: CSALQGAFGNTIYF
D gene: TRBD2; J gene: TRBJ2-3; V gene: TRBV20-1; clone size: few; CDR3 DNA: TGCAGTGCCGACCTAGCGGGAGTCACAGATACGCAGTATTTT; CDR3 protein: CSADLAGVTDTQYF
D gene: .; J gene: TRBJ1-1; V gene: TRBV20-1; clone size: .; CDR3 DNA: TGCAGTGCCAATAGCGGGGGAATGAACACTGAAGCTTTCTTT; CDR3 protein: CSANSGGMNTEAFF
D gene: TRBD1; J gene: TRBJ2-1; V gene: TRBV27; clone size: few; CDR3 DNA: TGTGCCAGCAGTCCACGACACCCCAGGGGGCGAGGGTACAATGAGCAGTTCTTC; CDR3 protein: CASSPRHPRGRGYNEQFF
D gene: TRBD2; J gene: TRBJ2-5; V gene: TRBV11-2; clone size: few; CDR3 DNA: TGTGCCAGCAGCTATGGACTAGCGGTTCAAGAGACCCAGTACTTC; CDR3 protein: CASSYGLAVQETQYF
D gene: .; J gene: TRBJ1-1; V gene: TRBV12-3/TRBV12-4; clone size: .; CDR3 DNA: TGTGCCAGCAGTTTATGGGGGGGGACGAACACTGAAGCTTTCTTT; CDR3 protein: CASSLWGGTNTEAFF
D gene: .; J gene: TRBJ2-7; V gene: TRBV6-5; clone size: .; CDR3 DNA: TGTGCCAGCAGTTACTATGGGGAGCAGTACTTC; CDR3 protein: CASSYYGEQYF
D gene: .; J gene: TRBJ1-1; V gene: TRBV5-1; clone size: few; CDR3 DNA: TGCGCCAGCAGCCTCGGGGAACTGAACACTGAAGCTTTCTTT; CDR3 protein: CASSLGELNTEAFF
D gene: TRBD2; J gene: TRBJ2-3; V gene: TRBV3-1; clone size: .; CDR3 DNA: TGTGCCAGCACAAGCGGGGTGTACACAGATACGCAGTATTTT; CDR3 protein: CASTSGVYTDTQYF
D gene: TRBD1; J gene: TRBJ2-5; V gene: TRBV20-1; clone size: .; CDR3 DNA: TGCAGTGGGGACAGAAGCCAAGAGACCCAGTACTTC; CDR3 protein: CSGDRSQETQYF
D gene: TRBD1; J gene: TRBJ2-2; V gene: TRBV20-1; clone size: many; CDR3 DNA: TGCAGTGCTTCCGGGACAGCTAATACCGGGGAGCTGTTTTTT; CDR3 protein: CSASGTANTGELFF
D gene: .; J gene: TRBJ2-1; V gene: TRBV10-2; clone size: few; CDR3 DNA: TGCGCCAGCAGTTGGCAGACCTACAATGAGCAGTTCTTC; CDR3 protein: CASSWQTYNEQFF
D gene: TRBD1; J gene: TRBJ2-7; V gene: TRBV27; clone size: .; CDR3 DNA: TGTGCCAGCAGTAGGCTTGGGACAGACTACGAGCAGTACTTC; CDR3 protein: CASSRLGTDYEQYF
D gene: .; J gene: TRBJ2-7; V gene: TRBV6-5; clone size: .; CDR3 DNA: TGTGCCAGCAGTTACGGATTCCTTGGGGGCGAGCAGTACTTC; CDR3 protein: CASSYGFLGGEQYF